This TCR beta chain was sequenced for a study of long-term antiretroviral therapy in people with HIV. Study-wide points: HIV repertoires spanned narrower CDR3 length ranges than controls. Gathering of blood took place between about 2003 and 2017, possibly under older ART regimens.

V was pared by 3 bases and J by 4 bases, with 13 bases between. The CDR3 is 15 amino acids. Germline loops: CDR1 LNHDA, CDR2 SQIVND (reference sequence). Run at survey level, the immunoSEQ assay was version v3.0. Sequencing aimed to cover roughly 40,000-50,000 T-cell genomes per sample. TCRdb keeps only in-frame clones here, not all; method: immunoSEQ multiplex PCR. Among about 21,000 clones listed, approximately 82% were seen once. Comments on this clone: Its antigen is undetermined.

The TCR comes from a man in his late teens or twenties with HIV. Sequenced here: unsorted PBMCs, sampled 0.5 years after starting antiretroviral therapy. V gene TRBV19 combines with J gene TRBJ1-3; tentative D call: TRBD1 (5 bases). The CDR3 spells CASSIGGALGNTIYF. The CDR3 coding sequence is TGTGCCAGTAGTATTGGGGGAGCCCTCGGAAACACCATATATTTT.